This TCR beta chain was observed in a study of blood T cells in healthy people across ages. With a J-beta primer mix and a sample-barcoded 5' primer, a second PCR ran 7 to 11 cycles. TCRdb itself ran the 5' RACE reads through MiXCR, one entry per CDR3 protein. The sample has fewer than 2,000,000 distinct CDR3 sequences, about 39% seen once. Germline V gives CDR1 LGHNA, CDR2 YSLEER. Trimming at V came to 4 bases and at J to 6 bases, leaving 5 bases not matched to a gene. The CDR3 covers 13 residues. Sequencing was carried out using blood. The sequence came from a human donor in good health. The chain recombines TRBV4-3 with TRBJ1-2, with 7 bases matching TRBD1. The DNA for the CDR3 is TGCGCCAGCAGCCCAGGGGGAGGGCATGGCTACACCTTC. Residues: CASSPGGGHGYTF.